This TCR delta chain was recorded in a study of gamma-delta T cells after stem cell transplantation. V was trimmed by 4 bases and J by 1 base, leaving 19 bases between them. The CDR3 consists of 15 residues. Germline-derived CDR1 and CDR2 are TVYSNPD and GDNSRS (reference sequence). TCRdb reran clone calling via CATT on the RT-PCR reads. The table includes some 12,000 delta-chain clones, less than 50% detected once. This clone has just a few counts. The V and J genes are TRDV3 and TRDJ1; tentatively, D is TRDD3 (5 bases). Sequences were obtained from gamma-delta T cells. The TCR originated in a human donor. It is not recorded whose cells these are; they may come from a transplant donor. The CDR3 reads CASQVGGPPTDKLIF. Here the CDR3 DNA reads TGTGCCTCACAGGTCGGGGGGCCCCCCACCGATAAACTCATCTTT.